One sample yielded the 28 T cell receptor beta chains listed below, sequenced in a study of T cell repertoires in cytomegalovirus infection. TCRdb re-derived calls from the reads in MiXCR, one entry per CDR3 protein. The sample shows 490,000 or so distinct CDR3 sequences, 11% of them seen only once. Sequenced input: PBMCs. These receptors originate from a human donor in good health (CMV status not recorded). Some clones in this sample may be carry-over from other donors' samples.

This clonotype was picked up many times. The genes are TRBV24-1 and TRBJ2-1; D perhaps matches TRBD1 (5 bases). The V gene's germline CDR1 is KGHDR and CDR2 SFDVKD. The CDR3 has 13 residues. Trimming cost V 8 bases and J 4 bases, with 11 bases left between them. The CDR3 bases are TGTGCCACCACCTCAGACAGTTACAATGAGCAGTTCTTC. It is translated as CATTSDSYNEQFF.

The V call is TRBV9, the J call TRBJ2-2; D is ambiguous. The CDR3 sequence is 13 residues long. Germline loops: CDR1 SGDLS, CDR2 YYNGEE. The V gene lost 2 bases and the J gene lost 3 bases, with 5 bases spanning the gap. In DNA form, the CDR3 reads TGTGCCAGCAGCGTTCAAGACACCGGGGAGCTGTTTTTT. This sequence encodes CASSVQDTGELFF. Full variable domain (outside the CDR3, taken from reference TRBV9 and TRBJ2-2): DSGVTQTPKHLITATGQRVTLRCSPRSGDLSVYWYQQSLDQGLQFLIQYYNGEERAKGNILERFSAQQFPDLHSELNLSSLELGDSALYFCASSVQDTGELFFGEGSRLTVL.

This clonotype has only a few counts. V and J are TRBV20-1 and TRBJ2-3, with 8 bases that match TRBD2. Germline CDR1 is DFQATT and CDR2 is SNEGSKA (reference sequence). The length of the CDR3 is 18 residues. V lost 3 bases, J lost 2 bases, and 16 bases stayed unmatched. DNA of the CDR3: TGCAGTGCTAGCACAGCGGGAGATCGCCTGCCTGACACAGATACGCAGTATTTT. Translated, it gives CSASTAGDRLPDTDTQYF.

In this sample, this clonotype turned up many times. The V gene is TRBV19, the J gene TRBJ1-1; 9 nucleotides line up with TRBD1. V shed 7 bases, J shed 1 base, and the junction held 4 bases outside the gene matches. The CDR3 contains 14 residues. Germline assignment: CDR1 LNHDA and CDR2 SQIVND (reference sequence). The CDR3 is CASNPGQGNTEAFF. The CDR3, as DNA: TGTGCCAGTAACCCGGGACAGGGGAACACTGAAGCTTTCTTT.

The chain carries TRBV19 and TRBJ2-2, with TRBD1 identical over 8 bases. Germline loops: CDR1 LNHDA, CDR2 SQIVND (reference sequence). CDR3 length equals 14 residues. V dropped 9 bases and J dropped 4; count of bases not matched to a gene: 7. The CDR3 sequence: CASAQGVGTGELFF. In nucleotides, the CDR3 is TGTGCCAGCGCACAGGGGGTTGGCACCGGGGAGCTGTTTTTT.

There are a few counts of this clonotype. The chain is built from TRBV28 and TRBJ2-3; TRBD1 matches 12 bases. J gave up 2 bases and V 5 bases, and 2 bases lay outside the gene matches. Germline V gene sequence: CDR1 MDHEN, CDR2 SYDVKM. This CDR3 spans 15 amino acids. CDR3 sequence: CASSPGQGATDTQYF. The DNA for the CDR3 is TGTGCCAGCAGTCCGGGACAGGGGGCCACAGATACGCAGTATTTT.

In its sample, this clonotype was seen many times. The genes are TRBV12-3 or TRBV12-4 and TRBJ2-1; no clear D gene. CDR3 size: 12 residues. V lost 2 bases and J 10 bases, leaving 9 bases between the germline ends. As DNA, the CDR3 is TGTGCCAGCAGTTTAAAGGGCTTGGAGCAGTTCTTC. Translated: CASSLKGLEQFF.

The count of this clonotype is one. The chain is built from TRBV20-1 and TRBJ2-2; 9 nucleotides line up with TRBD2. J lost 2 bases, V lost 5 bases, and 6 bases had no gene match. CDR3 length: 15 amino acids. Germline V gene lookup returns CDR1 DFQATT and CDR2 SNEGSKA (reference sequence). CDR3 sequence reads: CSAGKAGGNTGELFF. The CDR3 region has the DNA TGCAGTGCTGGAAAAGCGGGGGGTAACACCGGGGAGCTGTTTTTT.

V gene TRBV19 combines with J gene TRBJ2-7; 8 bases are shared with TRBD1. This CDR3 comprises 14 residues. From germline, CDR1 is LNHDA and CDR2 SQIVND (reference sequence). J was trimmed by 7 bases and V by 4 bases; bases with no gene match: 9. The CDR3: CASSTGTGAREQYF. The CDR3 DNA reads as TGTGCCAGTAGTACCGGGACAGGCGCTAGAGAGCAGTACTTC.

The chain employs TRBV11-2 and TRBJ2-3; maybe TRBD2 (6 bases). The germline V gene has CDR1 SGHAT and CDR2 FQNNGV. This CDR3 has 14 amino acids. The V gene lost 3 bases and the J gene lost 4 bases, with 11 bases spanning the gap. The CDR3 is CASSLEPGADTQYF. The CDR3 DNA reads TGTGCCAGCAGCTTGGAACCGGGGGCAGATACGCAGTATTTT.

This clonotype has a count of ten or more. One end of the junction fails to match germline, which may point to a read error. The rearrangement links TRBV12-3 or TRBV12-4 to TRBJ2-7; 9 bases are a match to TRBD1. The CDR3 runs to 15 residues. This CDR3 reads CASSPPGQGSSEQYF. Here the CDR3 DNA reads TGTGCCAGCAGTCCCCCGGGACAGGGTTCCTCCGAGCAGTACTTC.

The chain recombines TRBV19 with TRBJ2-2, with no clear D. The CDR3 totals 12 residues. V was cut by 3 bases and J by 7 bases, with 6 bases left in between. The germline V gene has CDR1 LNHDA and CDR2 SQIVND (reference sequence). The DNA of the CDR3 is TGTGCCAGTAGTATCCCCGGCGGGGAGCTGTTTTTT. The encoded protein is CASSIPGGELFF.

The V gene is TRBV13, the J gene TRBJ1-5; D remains unclear. Germline V gene lookup returns CDR1 PRHDT and CDR2 FYEKMQ (reference sequence). This CDR3 is built from 14 residues. V was clipped by 2 bases and J by 4 bases, with 9 bases between them. The CDR3 loop is CASSLRLGNQPQHF. In nucleotides, the CDR3 is TGTGCCAGCAGCTTAAGGCTCGGGAATCAGCCCCAGCATTTT.

The chain links TRBV19 to TRBJ2-7; no firm D call. The germline CDR1 and CDR2 sequences are LNHDA and SQIVND (reference sequence). Trimming took off 0 bases at V and 2 bases at J, with 11 bases between the two ends. The CDR3 loop spans 15 amino acids. The CDR3 region has the DNA TGTGCCAGTAGTATAGACAGGAACCCAACCTACGAGCAGTACTTC. Its protein product is CASSIDRNPTYEQYF.

Here the CDR3 reads CSARGQVYTGELFF. The CDR3 bases are TGCAGTGCTAGAGGTCAGGTCTACACCGGGGAGCTGTTTTTT. This chain joins TRBV20-1 and TRBJ2-2; D not certain. This CDR3 has 14 amino acids. Germline V CDR1 and CDR2: DFQATT, SNEGSKA (reference sequence). V lost 1 base, J lost 3 bases, and 9 bases lay in between.

The V call is TRBV5-4, the J call TRBJ2-1; 14 nucleotides agree with TRBD2. Germline-derived CDR1 and CDR2 are SGHNT and YYREEE (reference sequence). The CDR3 sequence is 16 residues long. With V trimmed by 4 bases and J by 6 bases, 6 bases remained unmatched. The CDR3 region has the DNA TGTGCCAGCAGCCTCGGAGGGACTAGCGGGAGCAATGAGCAGTTCTTC. This gives the protein CASSLGGTSGSNEQFF.

This clonotype was detected only a few times. V gene TRBV7-9 combines with J gene TRBJ1-3; D gene unclear. Looked up from germline, CDR1 is SEHNR and CDR2 is FQNEAQ (reference sequence). V shed 6 bases and J shed 0 bases, with 6 bases lying between them. The CDR3 consists of 13 residues. The CDR3 sequence: CASRPSSGNTIYF. The DNA of the CDR3 is TGTGCCAGCAGACCTAGCTCTGGAAACACCATATATTTT.

Here the CDR3 DNA reads TGTGCCAGCAGCGTAGAGAGGGGTAGCACTGAAGCTTTCTTT. Translating gives CASSVERGSTEAFF. The genes are TRBV9 and TRBJ1-1, with a possible D match to TRBD1 (5 bases). Germline assignment: CDR1 SGDLS and CDR2 YYNGEE. This CDR3 comprises 14 residues. V shed 0 bases and J shed 4 bases, with 10 bases lying between them.

This clonotype was seen at least ten times. A junction boundary mismatches the germline segment, possibly from a read error. The chain links TRBV7-2 to TRBJ2-3, with 7 bases lining up with TRBD2. Germline CDR1 SGHTA, CDR2 FQGNSA. There are 11 residues in the CDR3. The CDR3: CASSVGGIWHF. The CDR3 DNA is TGTGCCAGCAGTGTCGGGGGGATATGGCATTTT.

This clonotype was observed at least ten times. J is TRBJ1-2 and V is TRBV4-1; D not certain. CDR1 and CDR2 (germline): MGHRA, YSYEKL. This CDR3 is built from 14 residues. V was trimmed by 4 bases and J by 1 base, leaving 10 bases between them. The CDR3 bases are TGCGCCAGCAGCCCCGGACGGATTAACTATGGCTACACCTTC. Its protein is CASSPGRINYGYTF.

V and J are TRBV9 and TRBJ1-4; the match to TRBD1 covers 7 bases. CDR1 is SGDLS and CDR2 is YYNGEE in the germline V gene. Unmatched junction bases numbered 2, after V lost 2 bases and J lost 7 bases. The CDR3 has 13 amino acids. The DNA for the CDR3 is TGTGCCAGCAGCGTCCAGGGGGGTGAAAAACTGTTTTTT. It encodes CASSVQGGEKLFF.

The chain combines TRBV13 with TRBJ2-1; 7 bases match TRBD2. CDR3 length: 15 residues. V lost 4 bases and J lost 5; bases outside the gene matches: 8. Germline V gene lookup returns CDR1 PRHDT and CDR2 FYEKMQ (reference sequence). For the CDR3, the DNA is TGTGCCAGCAGCTCCAGCGGGGAAGGACACAATGAGCAGTTCTTC. Its protein is CASSSSGEGHNEQFF.

This clonotype appeared many times. The gene calls are TRBV28 and TRBJ1-1; tentative D call: TRBD1 (5 bases). In germline, CDR1 is MDHEN, CDR2 SYDVKM. This CDR3 is built from 17 residues. Written as DNA, the CDR3 is TGTCCTCCATGGGGGGTTGGCAGGACGGCTAGAGGCACTGAAGCTTTCTTT. It specifies CPPWGVGRTARGTEAFF.

There are many counts of this clonotype. The rearrangement uses TRBV28 and TRBJ2-7; 9 bases align to TRBD2. The CDR3 length is 15 residues. With V trimmed by 2 bases and J by 5 bases, 7 bases remained unmatched. CDR1 and CDR2 (germline): MDHEN, SYDVKM. The CDR3 bases are TGTGCCAGCAGTTTAACCGCGGGAGGGCCGGACGAGCAGTACTTC. Its translation: CASSLTAGGPDEQYF.

The gene calls are TRBV28 and TRBJ2-7, with D perhaps matching TRBD1 or TRBD2 (7 bases each). The CDR3 is 14 residues long. Germline V lookup: CDR1 MDHEN, CDR2 SYDVKM. V was cut by 6 bases and J by 4 bases, with 16 bases left in between. CDR3 in amino acids: CASRRGTARYEQYF. The CDR3 DNA reads as TGTGCCAGCAGGCGGGGGACAGCCAGGTACGAGCAGTACTTC. The full variable domain, rest sourced from reference TRBV28 and TRBJ2-7, is DVKVTQSSRYLVKRTGEKVFLECVQDMDHENMFWYRQDPGLGLRLIYFSYDVKMKEKGDIPEGYSVSREKKERFSLILESASTNQTSMYLCASRRGTARYEQYFGPGTRLTVT.

This clonotype was seen repeatedly, ten times or more. The CDR3 loop is CASSPRLAGGRYNEQFF. The DNA for the CDR3 is TGTGCCAGCAGTCCCAGACTAGCGGGGGGCAGGTACAATGAGCAGTTCTTC. The gene calls are TRBV6-2 or TRBV6-3 and TRBJ2-1, with 13 bases matching TRBD2. Germline CDR1 and CDR2: MNHEY and SVGEGT. This CDR3 contains 17 residues. The ends lost 5 bases at V and 4 bases at J; junction bases unmatched: 8.

This clonotype was seen ten or more times. The rearrangement joins TRBV5-6 to TRBJ2-2; 9 bases match TRBD1. The CDR3 is 16 residues long. With 4 bases clipped from V and 1 base from J, the junction kept 5 bases outside the gene matches. Per germline, CDR1 SGHDT and CDR2 YYEEEE. The CDR3 DNA reads as TGTGCCAGCAGCCGCCCGGGACAGGGGAACACCGGGGAGCTGTTTTTT. Its translation is CASSRPGQGNTGELFF.

The rearrangement joins TRBV6-4 to TRBJ2-1; 9 bases map to TRBD2. Trimming took 0 bases from V and 0 from J; bases not matched to a gene: 6. Germline V lookup: CDR1 MRHNA, CDR2 SNTAGT. There are 18 residues in the CDR3. CDR3: CASSDSIAGVSSYNEQFF. CDR3 DNA sequence: TGTGCCAGCAGTGACTCGATAGCGGGGGTGAGCTCCTACAATGAGCAGTTCTTC.